These T cell receptor beta chains were read from a single sample in a study of control samples from healthy donors and cancer patients. Assay: immunoSEQ multiplex PCR; the TCRdb copy retains only in-frame clones and omits some. The repertoire holds fewer than 3,000 clones, with about four fifths as singletons. Sequenced material: formalin-fixed, paraffin-embedded tissue. These receptors were collected from a male donor with melanoma. Each CDR3 is given with its conserved first and last residue. The D gene is left open where the match is weak. Rows give clone size only sometimes, using once, few, many, or a class for an expanded clone.

J | D | V | size | DNA | CDR3
TRBJ2-7 | TRBD2 | TRBV6-6 | NA | TGTGCCAGCAGTCCCCCCGGGACTAAAACCGAGCAGTACTTC | CASSPPGTKTEQYF
TRBJ2-5 | NA | TRBV27 | large | TGTGCCAGCAGCCCAGGACCGGGACACCAAGAGACCCAGTACTTC | CASSPGPGHQETQYF
TRBJ1-2 | NA | TRBV6-6 | NA | TGTGCCAGCAGTTACGTCCCCGGGGGCTATGGCTACACCTTC | CASSYVPGGYGYTF
TRBJ2-2 | TRBD1 | TRBV28 | NA | TGTGCCAGCAGTTACTCAGGGGGCGGATCCGGGGAGCTGTTTTTT | CASSYSGGGSGELFF
TRBJ2-1 | TRBD1 | TRBV6-1 | NA | TGTGCCAGCAGTGAATTTGGACAGGGTCTCGATGAGCAGTTCTTC | CASSEFGQGLDEQFF
TRBJ1-3 | NA | TRBV4-2 | large | TGTGCCAGCAGCCAAGGAGGACACACCATATATTTT | CASSQGGHTIYF
TRBJ2-3 | NA | TRBV12-3/TRBV12-4 | few | TGTGCCAGCAGTTTGTCCGCTACGCAGTATTTT | CASSLSATQYF
TRBJ2-1 | TRBD1 | TRBV5-1 | NA | TGCGCCAGCAGCGCTCGACAGGGTAGGGCCAATGAGCAGTTCTTC | CASSARQGRANEQFF
TRBJ1-4 | NA | TRBV28 | NA | TGTGCCAGCAGGACAGGTCCCCCAACTAATGAAAAACTGTTTTTT | CASRTGPPTNEKLFF
TRBJ1-2 | NA | TRBV18 | NA | TGTGCCAGCTCACCAAAGGCGAGCGACTATGGCTACACCTTC | CASSPKASDYGYTF
TRBJ2-7 | NA | TRBV6-5 | few | TGTGCCAGCAGTTACTCTTCTATTGCCTACGAGCAGTACTTC | CASSYSSIAYEQYF
TRBJ2-5 | NA | TRBV7-9 | NA | TGTGCCAGCAGCCGGGCCGGGACGGCAAAAGAGACCCAGTACTTC | CASSRAGTAKETQYF
TRBJ1-6 | NA | TRBV30 | NA | TGTGCCTGGAACTGGGATAGTGCTAATTCACCCCTCCACTTT | CAWNWDSANSPLHF
TRBJ1-5 | TRBD1 | TRBV30 | NA | TGTGCCTGGAGGGATACGACAGGGGGCCTCCAGCCCCAGCATTTT | CAWRDTTGGLQPQHF
TRBJ1-5 | NA | TRBV19 | NA | TGTGCCAGTAGTCTGACAGTATATAGCAATCAGCCCCAGCATTTT | CASSLTVYSNQPQHF
TRBJ2-1 | TRBD2 | TRBV15 | NA | TGTGCCACCAGCAGAGTCTCTAGCGGCTCCTACAATGAGCAGTTCTTC | CATSRVSSGSYNEQFF
TRBJ1-2 | NA | TRBV6-5 | NA | TGTGCCAGCAGTTCAACAGGGTCGCATGGCTACACCTTC | CASSSTGSHGYTF
TRBJ1-6 | NA | TRBV7-2 | once | TGTGCCAGCAGCTTCGACCGGAATTCACCCCTCCACTTT | CASSFDRNSPLHF
TRBJ2-2 | NA | TRBV4-3 | NA | TGCGCCAGCAGCCAAGCGGCAGGGTTGGGCACCGGGGAGCTGTTTTTT | CASSQAAGLGTGELFF
TRBJ2-2 | NA | TRBV29-1 | once | TGCAGCGTAGGTAACAGCAACACCGGGGAGCTGTTTTTT | CSVGNSNTGELFF
TRBJ2-2 | NA | TRBV6-5 | NA | TGTGCCAGCAGCCTCTTGGGGGGAACCGGGGAGCTGTTTTTT | CASSLLGGTGELFF
TRBJ2-1 | TRBD1 | TRBV5-6 | NA | TGTGCCAGCAGCTTGGCCTTAAGGGGGCTAGCCTCGGATGAGCAGTTCTTC | CASSLALRGLASDEQFF
TRBJ1-2 | NA | TRBV10-3 | NA | TGTGCCATCAGTGACGGTTTTGGCTACACCTTC | CAISDGFGYTF
TRBJ2-7 | TRBD1 | TRBV27 | NA | TGTGCCAGCAGTTGGGGACAGGGTAGCTCCTACGAGCAGTACTTC | CASSWGQGSSYEQYF
TRBJ2-1 | TRBD1 | TRBV27 | NA | TGTGCCAGCAGTTTGATCTATGGGACAGCCTACAATGAGCAGTTCTTC | CASSLIYGTAYNEQFF
TRBJ2-1 | NA | TRBV28 | NA | TGTGCCAGCAGTCCAGACCTGGGCGGGACCTCCTACAATGAGCAGTTCTTC | CASSPDLGGTSYNEQFF
TRBJ2-7 | NA | TRBV27 | NA | TGTGCCAGCAGCCTGGGGGGTTTGGCGGGGCTATACGAGCAGTACTTC | CASSLGGLAGLYEQYF
TRBJ1-5 | NA | TRBV28 | NA | TGTGCCAGCAGGATCCGGGAGCCCTATAGCAGGACGCCCCAGCATTTT | CASRIREPYSRTPQHF
TRBJ1-4 | NA | TRBV10-3 | NA | TGTGCCATCAGTGCAGGGGCAAAAGATGAAAAACTGTTTTTT | CAISAGAKDEKLFF
TRBJ2-7 | NA | TRBV2 | NA | TGTGCCAGCAGACTCTCTCTAGGAGAGCAGTACTTC | CASRLSLGEQYF
TRBJ2-1 | TRBD2 | TRBV4-1 | once | TGCGCCAGCAGCCCCTGGGGGGGACAGCAGTTCTTC | CASSPWGGQQFF
TRBJ2-2 | NA | TRBV27 | few | TGTGCCAGCAGTTCGTCAGCCCTCATGGCCGGGGAGCTGTTTTTT | CASSSSALMAGELFF
TRBJ2-5 | NA | TRBV4-2 | once | TGTGCCAGCAGCCAAGATTTGACCCATCAAGAGACCCAGTACTTC | CASSQDLTHQETQYF
TRBJ2-6 | TRBD1 | TRBV10-1 | NA | TGCGCCAGCAACTTTCAGGGGGCTGATGGGGCCAACGTCCTGACTTTC | CASNFQGADGANVLTF
TRBJ2-3 | TRBD2 | TRBV27 | NA | TGTGCCAGCAGTTTTAGGCTAGCGGGAGGTCATGGGGACACAGATACGCAGTATTTT | CASSFRLAGGHGDTDTQYF
TRBJ1-4 | NA | TRBV5-1 | once | TGCGCCAGCAGCCCCGCCGGGGGGGTCAACGAAAAACTGTTTTTT | CASSPAGGVNEKLFF
TRBJ2-7 | NA | TRBV5-6 | few | TGTGCCAGCAGCTTGTTGACCACGCCCCCCTACGAGCAGTACTTC | CASSLLTTPPYEQYF
TRBJ2-5 | NA | TRBV7-9 | NA | TGTGCCAGCAGCTTCACCCCCAGTCGTTCCCAAGAGACCCAGTACTTC | CASSFTPSRSQETQYF
TRBJ2-7 | NA | TRBV10-2 | once | TGCGCCAGCAGTGATGGAGCCAGGGCCGCCTCCTACGAGCAGTACTTC | CASSDGARAASYEQYF
TRBJ2-7 | NA | TRBV5-6 | NA | TGTGCCAGCAGCTCGGGAACTCGCGAGCAGTACTTC | CASSSGTREQYF
TRBJ1-5 | TRBD1 | TRBV19 | once | TGTGCCAGTAGTATGAGAGGACAGGTTGATAGCAATCAGCCCCAGCATTTT | CASSMRGQVDSNQPQHF
TRBJ1-4 | NA | TRBV12-3/TRBV12-4 | NA | TGTGCCAGCAGTTTGGGTGGGGAAAAACTGTTTTTT | CASSLGGEKLFF
TRBJ2-1 | NA | TRBV11-2 | NA | TGTGCCAGCAGCTTTTCCTCGTACAATGAGCAGTTCTTC | CASSFSSYNEQFF
TRBJ2-7 | NA | TRBV7-9 | few | TGTGCCAGCCAAGATGCAGGCGGGGTAGACGAGCAGTACTTC | CASQDAGGVDEQYF
TRBJ2-7 | NA | TRBV3-1/TRBV3-2 | NA | TGTGCCAGCAACCAAGGGGTCTCCACCTACGAGCAGTACTTC | CASNQGVSTYEQYF
TRBJ2-7 | TRBD1 | TRBV5-1 | NA | TGCGCCAGCACAAATACAGGGGGTTCCTACGAGCAGTACTTC | CASTNTGGSYEQYF
TRBJ2-7 | TRBD1 | TRBV6-1 | few | TGTGCCAGCAGTGAATTTTTGGGACAGTCTATCTACGAGCAGTACTTC | CASSEFLGQSIYEQYF
TRBJ2-6 | TRBD2 | TRBV19 | NA | TGTGCCAGTAGTACTAGCGGGAGACTAGCTGGGGCCAACGTCCTGACTTTC | CASSTSGRLAGANVLTF
TRBJ1-2 | NA | TRBV7-6 | NA | TGTGCCAGCAGCGCGACCGTTAACGGTGGCTACACCTTC | CASSATVNGGYTF